The subject of this entry is one T cell receptor beta chain. CDR3 size: 18 residues. V dropped 6 bases and J dropped 6; count of bases not matched to a gene: 20. In germline, CDR1 is MDHEN, CDR2 SYDVKM. Clones were read by immunoSEQ multiplex PCR, and TCRdb kept only the in-frame ones, dropping some. The repertoire holds about 220,000 clones, over 90% seen once, with approximately 1.5% in the top ten. The data originate from a study of control samples from healthy donors and cancer patients. V gene TRBV28 combines with J gene TRBJ1-1; 9 nucleotides align to TRBD1. The clonotype comes from a man between 45 and 60 years old in good health. The sequenced material came from blood. The CDR3 DNA reads TGTGCCAGCAGCCCCCCCTTTGGAATGGGACAGGGAATTCCTGAAGCTTTCTTT. Residues: CASSPPFGMGQGIPEAFF.